This TCR beta chain emerged from a study of prognosis after radiotherapy for stage I lung cancer. The study's findings and limits: Lower Shannon entropy values were found after stereotactic body radiation therapy in patients who developed distant metastases.

Template was genomic DNA; TCR beta CDR3 amplified in two multiplex PCR rounds. The use of primers specific to each TRBV and TRBJ gene characterized first-round PCR. TCRdb reprocessed the multiplex PCR reads via MiXCR and lists one record per CDR3 protein. The table lists 59,000 or so distinct CDR3 sequences, 26% of them singletons. As for this clonotype: The antigen remains undetermined.

V was pared by 1 base and J by 5 bases, with 3 bases between. Germline loops: CDR1 MDHEN, CDR2 SYDVKM. The CDR3 spans 12 residues. V is TRBV28 and J is TRBJ2-4; D unclear. The source is a donor over 45 with non-small cell lung cancer. Here the sequenced sample was PBMCs, taken before or after stereotactic body radiation therapy (not recorded which). The CDR3 reads CASSLLQNIQYF. DNA of the CDR3: TGTGCCAGCAGTTTATTGCAAAACATTCAGTACTTC.